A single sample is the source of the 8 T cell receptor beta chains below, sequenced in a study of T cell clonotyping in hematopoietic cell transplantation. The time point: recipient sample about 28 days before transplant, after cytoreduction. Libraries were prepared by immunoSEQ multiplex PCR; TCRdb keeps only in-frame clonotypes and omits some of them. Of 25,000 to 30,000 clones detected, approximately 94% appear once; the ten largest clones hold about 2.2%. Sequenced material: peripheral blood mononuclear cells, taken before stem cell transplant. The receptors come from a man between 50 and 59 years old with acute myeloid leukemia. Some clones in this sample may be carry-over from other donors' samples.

This chain's CDR3 is CASSLDQGATGELFF. For the CDR3, the DNA is TGCGCCAGCAGCTTGGATCAGGGGGCGACCGGGGAGCTGTTTTTT. The chain links TRBV5-1 to TRBJ2-2; 8 bases agree with TRBD1. V lost 0 bases, J lost 5 bases, and 3 bases stayed unmatched. The CDR3 runs to 15 residues. Germline V CDR1 and CDR2: SGHRS, YFSETQ.

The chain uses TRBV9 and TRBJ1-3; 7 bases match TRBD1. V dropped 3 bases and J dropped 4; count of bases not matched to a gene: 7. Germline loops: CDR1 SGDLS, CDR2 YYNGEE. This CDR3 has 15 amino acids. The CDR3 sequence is CASSEETGVGNTIYF. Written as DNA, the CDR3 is TGTGCCAGCAGCGAAGAAACAGGGGTGGGAAACACCATATATTTT.

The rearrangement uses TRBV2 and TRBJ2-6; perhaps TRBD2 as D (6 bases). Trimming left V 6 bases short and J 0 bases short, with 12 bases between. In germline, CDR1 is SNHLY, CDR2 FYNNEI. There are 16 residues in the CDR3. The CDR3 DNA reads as TGTGCCAGCAGCGGGGGTTGGCGCTCTGGGGCCAACGTCCTGACTTTC. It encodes CASSGGWRSGANVLTF.

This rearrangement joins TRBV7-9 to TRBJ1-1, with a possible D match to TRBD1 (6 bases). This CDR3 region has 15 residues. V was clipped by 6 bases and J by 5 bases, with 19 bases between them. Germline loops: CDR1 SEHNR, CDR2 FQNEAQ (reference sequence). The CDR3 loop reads CASRRLQGLGTEAFF. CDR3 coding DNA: TGTGCCAGCAGGCGACTTCAGGGGCTTGGAACTGAAGCTTTCTTT.

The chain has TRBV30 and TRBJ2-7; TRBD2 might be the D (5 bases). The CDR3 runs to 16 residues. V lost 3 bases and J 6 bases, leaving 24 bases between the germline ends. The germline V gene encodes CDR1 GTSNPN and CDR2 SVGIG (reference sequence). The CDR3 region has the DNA TGTGCCTGGAGCCCTACTAGACTTCCACTACGCTTCGAGCAGTACTTC. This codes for CAWSPTRLPLRFEQYF.

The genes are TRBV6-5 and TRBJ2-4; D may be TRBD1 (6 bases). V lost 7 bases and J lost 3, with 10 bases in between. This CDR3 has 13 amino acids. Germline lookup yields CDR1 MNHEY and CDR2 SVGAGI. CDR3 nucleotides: TGTGCCAGCACAGGGGTTAACAAAAACATTCAGTACTTC. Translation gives CASTGVNKNIQYF.

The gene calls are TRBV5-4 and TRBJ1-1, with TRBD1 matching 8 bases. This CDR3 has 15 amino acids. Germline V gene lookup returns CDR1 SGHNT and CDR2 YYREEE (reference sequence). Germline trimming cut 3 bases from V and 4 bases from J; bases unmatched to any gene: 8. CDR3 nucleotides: TGTGCCAGCAGCTATGCAGGGGGCGGGGGCACTGAAGCTTTCTTT. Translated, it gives CASSYAGGGGTEAFF.

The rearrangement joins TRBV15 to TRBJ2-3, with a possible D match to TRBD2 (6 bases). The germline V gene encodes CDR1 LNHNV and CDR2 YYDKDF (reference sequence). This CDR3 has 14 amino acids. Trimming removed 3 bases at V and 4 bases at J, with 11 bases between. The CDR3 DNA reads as TGTGCCACCAGCAGGATGACTAGGGCAGATACGCAGTATTTT. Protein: CATSRMTRADTQYF.